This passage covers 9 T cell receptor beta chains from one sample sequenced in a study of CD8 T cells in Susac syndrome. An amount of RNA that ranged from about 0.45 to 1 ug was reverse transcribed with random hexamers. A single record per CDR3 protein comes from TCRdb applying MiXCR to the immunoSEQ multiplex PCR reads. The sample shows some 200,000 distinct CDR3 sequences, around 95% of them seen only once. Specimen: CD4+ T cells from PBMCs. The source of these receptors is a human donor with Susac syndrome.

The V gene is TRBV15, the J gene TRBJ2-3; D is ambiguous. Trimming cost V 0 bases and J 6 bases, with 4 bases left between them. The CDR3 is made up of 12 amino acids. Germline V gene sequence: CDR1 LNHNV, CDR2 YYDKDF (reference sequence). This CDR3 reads CATSREVDTQYF. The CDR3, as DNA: TGTGCCACCAGCAGAGAAGTGGATACGCAGTATTTT.

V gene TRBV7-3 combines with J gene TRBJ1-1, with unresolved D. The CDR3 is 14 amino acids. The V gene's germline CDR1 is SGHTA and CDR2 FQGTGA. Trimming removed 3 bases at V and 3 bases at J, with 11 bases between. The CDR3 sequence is CASSFQPGDTEAFF. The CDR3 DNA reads TGTGCCAGCAGCTTTCAGCCCGGGGACACTGAAGCTTTCTTT.

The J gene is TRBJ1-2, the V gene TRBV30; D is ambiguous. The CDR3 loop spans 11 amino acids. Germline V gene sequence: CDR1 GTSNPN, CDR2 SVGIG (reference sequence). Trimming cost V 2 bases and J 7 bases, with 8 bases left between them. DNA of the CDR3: TGTGCCTGGAGTAGAATCCCTGGCTACACCTTC. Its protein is CAWSRIPGYTF.

CDR3 loop: CATSGTSGGTDNEQFF. The CDR3 region has the DNA TGTGCCACCAGTGGAACTAGCGGGGGCACAGACAATGAGCAGTTCTTC. The chain recombines TRBV24-1 with TRBJ2-1; 11 nucleotides match TRBD2. The V and J ends lost 5 bases and 5 bases, in that order; junction bases with no gene match: 7. Germline V CDR1 and CDR2: KGHDR, SFDVKD. The CDR3 is 16 amino acids.

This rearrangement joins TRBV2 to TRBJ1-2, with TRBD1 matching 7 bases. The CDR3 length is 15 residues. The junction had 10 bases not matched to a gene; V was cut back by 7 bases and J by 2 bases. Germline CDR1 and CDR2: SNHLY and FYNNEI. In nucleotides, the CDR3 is TGTGCCAGCACCCCCGACAGGGCGGGGAACTATGGCTACACCTTC. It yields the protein CASTPDRAGNYGYTF.

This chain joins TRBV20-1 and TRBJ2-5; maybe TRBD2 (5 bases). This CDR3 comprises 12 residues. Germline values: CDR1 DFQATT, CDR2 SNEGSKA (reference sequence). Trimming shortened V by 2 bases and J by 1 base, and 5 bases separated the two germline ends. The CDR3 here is CSARRGQETQYF. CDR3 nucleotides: TGCAGTGCTAGACGGGGCCAAGAGACCCAGTACTTC.

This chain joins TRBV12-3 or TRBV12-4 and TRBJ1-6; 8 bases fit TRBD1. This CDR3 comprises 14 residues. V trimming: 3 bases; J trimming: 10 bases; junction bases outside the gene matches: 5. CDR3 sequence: CASSFDRGSSPLHF. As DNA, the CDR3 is TGTGCCAGCAGTTTCGACAGGGGCAGCTCACCCCTCCACTTT.

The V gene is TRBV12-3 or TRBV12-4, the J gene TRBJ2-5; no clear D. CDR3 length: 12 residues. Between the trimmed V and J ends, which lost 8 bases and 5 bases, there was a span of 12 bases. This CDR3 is CASSPTGETQYF. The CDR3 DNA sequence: TGTGCCAGCTCACCAACGGGCGAGACCCAGTACTTC.

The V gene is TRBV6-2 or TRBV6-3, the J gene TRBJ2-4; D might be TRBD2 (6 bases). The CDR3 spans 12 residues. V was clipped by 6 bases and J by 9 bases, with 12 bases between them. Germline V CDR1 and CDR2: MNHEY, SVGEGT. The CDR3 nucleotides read TGTGCCAGCAGCCGGGACTGGTCCATTCAGTACTTC. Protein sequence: CASSRDWSIQYF.